The rows below give T cell receptor beta chains drawn from one sample of a study of cytomegalovirus exposure and HLA in healthy donors. Using immunoSEQ multiplex PCR, the repertoire was profiled, and TCRdb retains in-frame clones only, with some absent. The top ten hold 2.5% to 3% of the sample, which has some 140,000 clones, 65% to 80% seen once. Sequenced material: PBMCs. The receptors come from a man in his late teens or twenties in good health and CMV-seronegative. The CDR3 runs from the conserved cysteine through the conserved F or W. The order of the fields is J gene, clone size, V gene, D gene, CDR3 DNA, CDR3 protein. The D gene is left open where the match is weak. Where a row states a size, it is once, few, many or the class of an expanded clone; other rows omit it.

J: TRBJ2-3; size: -; V: TRBV21-1; D: -; DNA: TGTGCCAGCAGCCTCAAGGAGGGTCCTAGCACAGATACGCAGTATTTT; CDR3: CASSLKEGPSTDTQYF
J: TRBJ2-7; size: -; V: TRBV6-5; D: -; DNA: TGTGCCAGCAGCGACAGGTTTCGCTCCTACGAGCAGTACTTC; CDR3: CASSDRFRSYEQYF
J: TRBJ2-4; size: -; V: TRBV10-3; D: TRBD2; DNA: TGTGCCATCAGTGACCGGGGAGGGAACATTCAGTACTTC; CDR3: CAISDRGGNIQYF
J: TRBJ1-5; size: -; V: TRBV5-1; D: -; DNA: TGCGCCAGCAGCTTGGCAGGGGTAGGCCAGCCCCAGCATTTT; CDR3: CASSLAGVGQPQHF
J: TRBJ1-5; size: -; V: TRBV5-1; D: TRBD1; DNA: TGCGCCAGCGGCTTGTGGGCCCGCTCCGACAGGGTGGATCAGCCCCAGCATTTT; CDR3: CASGLWARSDRVDQPQHF
J: TRBJ1-1; size: -; V: TRBV5-1; D: -; DNA: TGCGCCAGCAGCCCAGGTGTGAACACTGAAGCTTTCTTT; CDR3: CASSPGVNTEAFF
J: TRBJ1-4; size: -; V: TRBV15; D: -; DNA: TGTGCCACCAGCTCTCACCCAGAAGGGGGAAAACTGTTTTTT; CDR3: CATSSHPEGGKLFF
J: TRBJ1-4; size: few; V: TRBV2; D: -; DNA: TGTGCCAGCAGTGATGCGACAACTAATGAAAAACTGTTTTTT; CDR3: CASSDATTNEKLFF
J: TRBJ1-2; size: -; V: TRBV7-9; D: -; DNA: TGTGCCAGCAGTTATAATAACTATGGCTACACCTTC; CDR3: CASSYNNYGYTF
J: TRBJ2-6; size: -; V: TRBV4-1; D: -; DNA: TGCGCCAGCAGATTCGGGGGAACTGGGGCCAACGTCCTGACTTTC; CDR3: CASRFGGTGANVLTF
J: TRBJ2-5; size: -; V: TRBV10-2; D: TRBD2; DNA: TGCGCCAGCAGTATGACTAGCGGGAAAGAGACCCAGTACTTC; CDR3: CASSMTSGKETQYF
J: TRBJ1-3; size: -; V: TRBV7-8; D: -; DNA: TGTGCCAGCAGCCCGAGGGGGGGAAACACCATATATTTT; CDR3: CASSPRGGNTIYF
J: TRBJ1-1; size: -; V: TRBV11-2; D: TRBD1; DNA: TGTGCCAGCAGCACGAGACGGGACAGGGGGCGCGAGGACACTGAAGCTTTCTTT; CDR3: CASSTRRDRGREDTEAFF
J: TRBJ2-2; size: once; V: TRBV27; D: -; DNA: TGTGCCAGCAGTCTGACCCCGACTGGGGAGCTGTTTTTT; CDR3: CASSLTPTGELFF
J: TRBJ1-2; size: -; V: TRBV6-1; D: TRBD1; DNA: TGTGCCAGCAGTGAAGGGACAGGGGTGACCTATGGCTACACCTTC; CDR3: CASSEGTGVTYGYTF
J: TRBJ2-7; size: few; V: TRBV19; D: -; DNA: TGTGCCAGTAGCGAGCCCCGCGGGGGCAGGGGGCTGGACGAGCAGTACTTC; CDR3: CASSEPRGGRGLDEQYF
J: TRBJ1-5; size: -; V: TRBV19; D: TRBD1; DNA: TGTGCCAGTAGAGCTGGACAGGGCGGGAATCAGCCCCAGCATTTT; CDR3: CASRAGQGGNQPQHF